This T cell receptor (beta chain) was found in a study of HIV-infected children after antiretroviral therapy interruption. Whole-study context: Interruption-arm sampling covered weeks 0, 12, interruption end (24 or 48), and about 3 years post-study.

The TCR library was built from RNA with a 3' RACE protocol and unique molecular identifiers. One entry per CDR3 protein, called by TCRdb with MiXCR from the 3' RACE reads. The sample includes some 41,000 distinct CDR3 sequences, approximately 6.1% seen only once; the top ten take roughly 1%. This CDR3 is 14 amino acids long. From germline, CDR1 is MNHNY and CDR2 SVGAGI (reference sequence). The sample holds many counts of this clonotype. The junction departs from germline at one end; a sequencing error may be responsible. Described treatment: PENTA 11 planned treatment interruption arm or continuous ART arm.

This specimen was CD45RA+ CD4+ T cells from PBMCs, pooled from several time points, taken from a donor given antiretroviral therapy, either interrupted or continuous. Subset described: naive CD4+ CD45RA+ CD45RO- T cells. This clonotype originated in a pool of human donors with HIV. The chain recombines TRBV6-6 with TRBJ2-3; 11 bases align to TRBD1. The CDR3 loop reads CASSGTGGAETLYF. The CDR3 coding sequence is TGTGCCAGCAGTGGGACAGGGGGTGCAGAAACGCTGTATTTT.